A single sample is the source of the 28 T cell receptor beta chains below, sequenced in a study of blood T cell repertoires in COVID-19. Some clones are missing from TCRdb's copy, which holds only in-frame ones; the method was immunoSEQ multiplex PCR. The table includes about 260,000 clones, roughly 80% detected once. The sequencing sample was made of peripheral blood. The receptors here all came from a man aged 60-69 years who had recovered from COVID-19.

The genes are TRBV5-1 and TRBJ2-5; TRBD2 matches 13 bases. This CDR3 region has 16 residues. Losses at the gene ends were 4 bases for V and 5 bases for J; bases not matched to a gene: 8. Per the germline V gene, CDR1 is SGHRS and CDR2 is YFSETQ. CDR3: CASSTGLAGAWETQYF. The CDR3 DNA sequence: TGCGCCAGCAGCACAGGACTAGCGGGAGCATGGGAGACCCAGTACTTC.

The chain recombines TRBV5-4 with TRBJ2-3, with D perhaps TRBD1 (6 bases). The germline CDR1 and CDR2 sequences are SGHNT and YYREEE (reference sequence). The CDR3 contains 14 residues. The germline V and J ends were trimmed by 4 bases and 7 bases, with 16 bases remaining between them. In DNA, the CDR3 is TGTGCCAGCAGCCCGCCGGACAGCCTCTATACGCAGTATTTT. Translation gives CASSPPDSLYTQYF.

The J gene is TRBJ2-3, the V gene TRBV7-3; 7 bases fit TRBD2. The junction had 7 bases not matched to a gene; V was cut back by 5 bases and J by 2 bases. CDR1 and CDR2 (germline): SGHTA, FQGTGA. The CDR3 extends over 15 amino acids. The CDR3 DNA follows: TGTGCCAGCAGCCAAGCGGGGTATCCCACAGATACGCAGTATTTT. This encodes CASSQAGYPTDTQYF.

V usage is TRBV5-4 and J usage is TRBJ1-5; D perhaps matches TRBD1 (5 bases). This CDR3 has 15 amino acids. Trimming left V 3 bases short and J 4 bases short, with 14 bases between. Germline CDR1 and CDR2: SGHNT and YYREEE (reference sequence). The CDR3 here is CASSSGGELNQPQHF. The CDR3 DNA follows: TGTGCCAGCAGCTCTGGAGGGGAGTTGAATCAGCCCCAGCATTTT.

This sequence joins TRBV2 and TRBJ1-2; 7 nucleotides line up with TRBD1. V lost 7 bases and J lost 6; bases outside the gene matches: 11. CDR1 is SNHLY, CDR2 FYNNEI, per germline. The CDR3 totals 14 residues. The CDR3 DNA reads as TGTGCCAGCAAGAGGGACAGCGGGTGGAATGGCTACACCTTC. Residues: CASKRDSGWNGYTF.

The chain uses TRBV5-4 and TRBJ2-3; 8 nucleotides line up with TRBD1. The germline CDR1 and CDR2 sequences are SGHNT and YYREEE (reference sequence). The V and J ends lost 4 bases and 0 bases, in that order; junction bases with no gene match: 1. There are 14 residues in the CDR3. In DNA, the CDR3 is TGTGCCAGCAGCCAGGGGGCAAGCACAGATACGCAGTATTTT. This codes for CASSQGASTDTQYF.

The chain couples TRBV5-8 to TRBJ2-5; possible D gene TRBD2, 5 bases. Between the trimmed V and J ends, which lost 0 bases and 4 bases, there was a span of 16 bases. Germline V gives CDR1 SGHTS, CDR2 YDEGEE. The CDR3 covers 16 residues. The CDR3 sequence is CASSLGEGRRIETQYF. The CDR3 DNA is TGTGCCAGCAGCTTGGGGGAAGGGAGACGAATAGAGACCCAGTACTTC.

This clone was detected ten times or more. This rearrangement joins TRBV5-1 to TRBJ1-3, with 9 bases matching TRBD1. V lost 3 bases and J lost 4; bases outside the gene matches: 5. Germline loops: CDR1 SGHRS, CDR2 YFSETQ. The CDR3 is 15 residues long. As DNA, the CDR3 is TGCGCCAGCAGCTCCAGGACAGGGGCGGGAAACACCATATATTTT. Translating it yields CASSSRTGAGNTIYF.

V is TRBV18 and J is TRBJ2-4; D is unclear. Between the trimmed V and J ends, which lost 0 bases and 5 bases, there was a span of 5 bases. Germline V gene data show CDR1 as KGHSH and CDR2 as LQKENI. There are 13 residues in the CDR3. CDR3 amino acids: CASSPPGQNIQYF. The CDR3 DNA sequence: TGTGCCAGCTCACCACCGGGCCAAAACATTCAGTACTTC.

This clone showed up just a few times. CDR3: CAWTVRRTPLHF. CDR3 DNA: TGTGCCTGGACAGTCCGCAGGACACCCCTCCACTTT. The rearrangement joins TRBV30 to TRBJ1-6; D gene unclear. Germline-derived CDR1 and CDR2 are GTSNPN and SVGIG (reference sequence). The CDR3 loop spans 12 amino acids. V lost 4 bases and J lost 11, with 12 bases in between.

The V and J genes are TRBV6-5 and TRBJ2-1; the D gene is possibly TRBD1 (6 bases). The CDR3 spans 15 residues. Per germline, CDR1 MNHEY and CDR2 SVGAGI. Trimming took 6 bases from V and 2 from J, leaving 14 bases between them. CDR3 sequence reads: CASSDTGFTYNEQFF. The CDR3 DNA sequence: TGTGCCAGCAGCGACACAGGGTTCACCTACAATGAGCAGTTCTTC.

The chain has TRBV6-1 and TRBJ2-1; TRBD1 agrees at 7 bases. In germline, CDR1 is MNHNS, CDR2 SASEGT. The junction had 7 bases not matched to a gene; V was cut back by 2 bases and J by 3 bases. This CDR3 comprises 16 residues. This CDR3 reads CASSESTGSGYNEQFF. In nucleotides, the CDR3 is TGTGCCAGCAGTGAATCGACAGGGTCGGGCTACAATGAGCAGTTCTTC.

The V gene is TRBV12-3 or TRBV12-4, the J gene TRBJ2-7, with TRBD2 identical over 11 bases. With V trimmed by 5 bases and J by 7 bases, 4 bases remained unmatched. This CDR3 contains 13 residues. CDR3 loop: CASSRLAGGEQYF. CDR3 nucleotides: TGTGCCAGCAGTCGCCTAGCGGGAGGAGAGCAGTACTTC.

The chain combines TRBV11-2 with TRBJ2-1; 10 bases fit TRBD2. CDR1 and CDR2 from the germline V gene are SGHAT and FQNNGV. Losses at the gene ends were 5 bases for V and 5 bases for J; bases not matched to a gene: 6. The CDR3 sequence is 15 residues long. The chain's CDR3 is CASSVGLAANNEQFF. CDR3 coding DNA: TGTGCCAGCAGCGTCGGACTAGCGGCTAACAATGAGCAGTTCTTC. The whole variable domain, remainder taken from reference TRBV11-2 and TRBJ2-1, is EAGVAQSPRYKIIEKRQSVAFWCNPISGHATLYWYQQILGQGPKLLIQFQNNGVVDDSQLPKDRFSAERLKGVDSTLKIQPAKLEDSAVYLCASSVGLAANNEQFFGPGTRLTVL.

The chain employs TRBV18 and TRBJ1-3; a possible D gene is TRBD1 (6 bases). This CDR3 is 14 amino acids long. Germline V gives CDR1 KGHSH, CDR2 LQKENI. V gave up 5 bases and J gave up 0 bases, with 8 bases separating them. The CDR3 reads CASSGQSSGNTIYF. The CDR3 nucleotides read TGTGCCAGCTCAGGACAGAGCTCTGGAAACACCATATATTTT.

This chain connects TRBV7-2 to TRBJ2-2; no reliable D call. The germline V gene has CDR1 SGHTA and CDR2 FQGNSA. Trimming cost V 5 bases and J 7 bases, with 5 bases left between them. This CDR3 is 11 amino acids long. The CDR3 DNA is TGTGCCAGCAGCCCAATCGGGGAGCTGTTTTTT. It translates to CASSPIGELFF.

The gene calls are TRBV18 and TRBJ2-7; D is possibly TRBD1 (6 bases). In germline, CDR1 is KGHSH, CDR2 LQKENI. Trimming shortened V by 0 bases and J by 7 bases, and 16 bases separated the two germline ends. This CDR3 has 15 amino acids. The chain's CDR3 is CASSPPSGDPREQYF. The CDR3 nucleotides read TGTGCCAGCTCACCACCGTCAGGGGACCCCCGGGAGCAGTACTTC.

This clone has a single count. CDR3 nucleotide sequence: TGTGCCAGCAGTTTTACCAGATCCTACGAGCAGTACTTC. Translated, it gives CASSFTRSYEQYF. V is TRBV27 and J is TRBJ2-7; the D is unclear. The ends were cut back, 3 bases at V and 1 base at J, with 7 bases in the middle. This CDR3 has 13 amino acids. CDR1 and CDR2 from the germline V gene are MNHEY and SMNVEV (reference sequence).

The chain uses TRBV10-3 and TRBJ2-7; perhaps TRBD1 as D (5 bases). The V gene lost 10 bases and the J gene lost 1 base, with 11 bases spanning the gap. Germline-derived CDR1 and CDR2 are ENHRY and SYGVKD. The CDR3 is 12 amino acids. The CDR3 loop is CATRPGSYEQYF. CDR3 DNA: TGTGCCACCCGCCCAGGGTCCTACGAGCAGTACTTC.

The chain links TRBV5-6 to TRBJ1-6; the match to TRBD1 covers 9 bases. Germline assignment: CDR1 SGHDT and CDR2 YYEEEE. V shed 4 bases and J 7 bases; nucleotides not matched to a gene: 3. The length of the CDR3 is 14 residues. The CDR3 nucleotides read TGTGCCAGCAGCCTTGGACAGGGGAATTCACCCCTCCACTTT. This translates into CASSLGQGNSPLHF.

The chain is built from TRBV28 and TRBJ1-5; 10 bases align to TRBD1. J lost 6 bases, V lost 5 bases, and 7 bases had no gene match. The CDR3 consists of 15 residues. Germline lookup yields CDR1 MDHEN and CDR2 SYDVKM. The CDR3 DNA sequence: TGTGCCAGCAGTCCTCGACAGGGGGCTGGTCAGCCCCAGCATTTT. As protein: CASSPRQGAGQPQHF.

The gene calls are TRBV6-1 and TRBJ1-5, with D uncertain. The CDR3 is 14 residues long. The V end was cut by 3 bases, the J end by 1 base, with 7 bases between. Germline-derived CDR1 and CDR2 are MNHNS and SASEGT. The CDR3 spells CASSEAASNQPQHF. The CDR3 bases are TGTGCCAGCAGTGAGGCAGCGAGCAATCAGCCCCAGCATTTT.

A single count supports this clone. The chain uses TRBV28 and TRBJ2-1; 8 bases are shared with TRBD2. Germline lookup yields CDR1 MDHEN and CDR2 SYDVKM. This CDR3 is 15 amino acids long. The junction had 8 bases not matched to a gene; V was cut back by 5 bases and J by 5 bases. CDR3 nucleotide sequence: TGTGCCAGCAGTCGCGGGGGGCAAAATCACAATGAGCAGTTCTTC. This translates into CASSRGGQNHNEQFF.

The chain is built from TRBV5-1 and TRBJ2-7, with D maybe TRBD2 (6 bases). The germline V gene encodes CDR1 SGHRS and CDR2 YFSETQ. The ends were cut back, 1 base at V and 2 bases at J, with 22 bases in the middle. This CDR3 comprises 18 residues. Here the CDR3 reads CASSLRALGGTGTYEQYF. The CDR3 coding sequence is TGCGCCAGCAGCTTGAGAGCTTTAGGCGGGACCGGTACCTACGAGCAGTACTTC.

The chain employs TRBV19 and TRBJ1-4; 9 bases map to TRBD1. V was pared by 7 bases and J by 7 bases, with 7 bases of the junction left unmatched. The CDR3 extends over 14 amino acids. In germline, CDR1 is LNHDA, CDR2 SQIVND (reference sequence). This CDR3 reads CASTRTGDTEKLFF. As DNA, the CDR3 is TGTGCCAGTACCCGGACAGGGGATACTGAAAAACTGTTTTTT.

The V call is TRBV24-1, the J call TRBJ1-1; TRBD1 matches 8 bases. The CDR3 is 16 residues long. The V and J ends lost 3 bases and 0 bases, in that order; junction bases with no gene match: 5. The germline V gene encodes CDR1 KGHDR and CDR2 SFDVKD. Here the CDR3 reads CATSDPGTGLNTEAFF. CDR3 coding DNA: TGTGCCACCAGTGATCCCGGGACAGGATTGAACACTGAAGCTTTCTTT.

The chain joins TRBV5-6 to TRBJ2-5, with D perhaps TRBD1 (6 bases). The V end lost 3 bases, the J end lost 7 bases, and 25 bases lay between the germline ends. Germline assignment: CDR1 SGHDT and CDR2 YYEEEE. The CDR3 runs to 17 residues. CDR3 amino acids: CASSSEGQRPQGGTQYF. The CDR3 nucleotides read TGTGCCAGCAGCTCGGAAGGACAGAGGCCCCAAGGTGGGACCCAGTACTTC.

The chain joins TRBV5-4 to TRBJ2-5, with a possible D match to TRBD1 (5 bases). CDR3 length: 13 residues. In germline, CDR1 is SGHNT, CDR2 YYREEE (reference sequence). V dropped 4 bases and J dropped 1 base, with 8 bases sitting between them. The DNA of the CDR3 is TGTGCCAGCAGCCCGACAGTCCAAGAGACCCAGTACTTC. Translation: CASSPTVQETQYF.